A selection of T cell receptor beta chains follows, all from one sample in a study of cytomegalovirus exposure and HLA in healthy donors. This table comes from immunoSEQ multiplex PCR, and its TCRdb copy is limited to in-frame clones, with some not included. This table holds over 120,000 clones, approximately 84% found once. What was sequenced was PBMCs. Receptor source: a woman in her sixties or seventies in good health and CMV-seropositive. Each CDR3 is given without its conserved first and last residue. Fields, in order: V gene, J gene, CDR3 protein.

v_call: TRBV5-3
j_call: TRBJ2-7
cdr3_aa: ARSLGRGTYEQY

v_call: TRBV9
j_call: TRBJ2-5
cdr3_aa: ASSVQGTGLETQY

v_call: TRBV7-9
j_call: TRBJ2-4
cdr3_aa: ASSFEDIQY

v_call: TRBV6-1
j_call: TRBJ2-7
cdr3_aa: ASMTAPYEQY

v_call: TRBV18
j_call: TRBJ2-1
cdr3_aa: ASSPQQGAFRDEQF

v_call: TRBV30
j_call: TRBJ1-5
cdr3_aa: AYKTGPNQPQH

v_call: TRBV7-9
j_call: TRBJ1-1
cdr3_aa: ASRAGHRNTEAF

v_call: TRBV6-1
j_call: TRBJ1-4
cdr3_aa: ASSPQGQNEKLF

v_call: TRBV4-2
j_call: TRBJ1-3
cdr3_aa: ASSQPTGQGHNTIY

v_call: TRBV7-9
j_call: TRBJ2-7
cdr3_aa: ASSLGAYEQY

v_call: TRBV5-1
j_call: TRBJ2-3
cdr3_aa: ASRAGTTLTDTQY

v_call: TRBV29-1
j_call: TRBJ1-2
cdr3_aa: SVEGGEPGYT

v_call: TRBV5-5
j_call: TRBJ1-5
cdr3_aa: ASSQGTGGISNQPQH

v_call: TRBV5-1
j_call: TRBJ2-3
cdr3_aa: ASSLAVWEGPDADTQY

v_call: TRBV7-6
j_call: TRBJ1-2
cdr3_aa: ASSQNGYT

v_call: TRBV7-6
j_call: TRBJ2-7
cdr3_aa: ASSSGLGYEQY

v_call: TRBV7-9
j_call: TRBJ2-6
cdr3_aa: ASGAGRSGANVLT

v_call: TRBV5-1
j_call: TRBJ2-3
cdr3_aa: ASSLGTSVTDTQY

v_call: TRBV5-1
j_call: TRBJ2-1
cdr3_aa: ASSSRTSASYNEQF

v_call: TRBV5-4
j_call: TRBJ2-5
cdr3_aa: ASSLGGGRQETQY

v_call: TRBV5-6
j_call: TRBJ2-2
cdr3_aa: ASSLGDRGHTGELF

v_call: TRBV29-1
j_call: TRBJ2-7
cdr3_aa: SVGRLAGAGTYEQY

v_call: TRBV7-2
j_call: TRBJ2-1
cdr3_aa: ASSLVAGGNNEQF

v_call: TRBV29-1
j_call: TRBJ2-7
cdr3_aa: SVEDHERGSYEQY

v_call: TRBV2
j_call: TRBJ1-2
cdr3_aa: ASSSGHGYT

v_call: TRBV7-9
j_call: TRBJ2-2
cdr3_aa: ASSSTLSGLSTGELF

v_call: TRBV9
j_call: TRBJ2-5
cdr3_aa: ASSGRGAPLETQY

v_call: TRBV18
j_call: TRBJ2-7
cdr3_aa: ASSPVRDEQY

v_call: TRBV9
j_call: TRBJ2-2
cdr3_aa: ASSMGTGAFTGELF

v_call: TRBV27
j_call: TRBJ2-4
cdr3_aa: ASGARGGIIQY

v_call: TRBV5-5
j_call: TRBJ1-2
cdr3_aa: ASRRGRGGGGYT

v_call: TRBV19
j_call: TRBJ2-2
cdr3_aa: ASSTGQAAGELF

v_call: TRBV7-2
j_call: TRBJ1-2
cdr3_aa: ASSGAMRHGYT

v_call: TRBV5-1
j_call: TRBJ2-7
cdr3_aa: ASSLEGSGTYEQY

v_call: TRBV18
j_call: TRBJ2-2
cdr3_aa: ASSPDRDVAGELF

v_call: TRBV29-1
j_call: TRBJ2-5
cdr3_aa: SVEDRVQETQY

v_call: TRBV5-6
j_call: TRBJ1-1
cdr3_aa: ASTFRRTEAF

v_call: TRBV28
j_call: TRBJ1-1
cdr3_aa: ASSHTRQRSSTEAF

v_call: TRBV4-1
j_call: TRBJ2-3
cdr3_aa: ASSQQAGAPYTQY

v_call: TRBV28
j_call: TRBJ2-3
cdr3_aa: ASSGPTTDTQY

v_call: TRBV4-1
j_call: TRBJ2-2
cdr3_aa: ASRQVGRANGELF